This TCR beta chain was observed in a study of blood T cell repertoires in COVID-19. Study information: The United States, Italy and Spain provided the acute and convalescent COVID-19 samples.

Seattle researchers signed up patients amid active infection and tracked them longitudinally. CDR1 SQVTM and CDR2 ANQGSEA come from the germline V gene. V was shortened by 0 bases and J by 7 bases, with 13 bases between the two germline ends. The CDR3 is 13 amino acids. Per the original data handling: Amplification of reference gene primers was used by the study to estimate nucleated cell counts. The protocol was immunoSEQ multiplex PCR, while the TCRdb copy is restricted to in-frame clones and leaves out a portion. D and trimming come from the DNA, and the V and J calls and clone size come from that table. Among around 200,000 clones listed, 75% to 85% were seen once.

The TCR sequence derives from a woman aged 40 to 55 with COVID-19, enrolled during active disease. Sequenced material: peripheral blood. The chain links TRBV29-1 to TRBJ2-7; tentative D call: TRBD2 (5 bases). The CDR3 coding sequence is TGCAGCGTTGAAGACAACTTGTCGGGGGAGCAGTACTTC. This translates into CSVEDNLSGEQYF.